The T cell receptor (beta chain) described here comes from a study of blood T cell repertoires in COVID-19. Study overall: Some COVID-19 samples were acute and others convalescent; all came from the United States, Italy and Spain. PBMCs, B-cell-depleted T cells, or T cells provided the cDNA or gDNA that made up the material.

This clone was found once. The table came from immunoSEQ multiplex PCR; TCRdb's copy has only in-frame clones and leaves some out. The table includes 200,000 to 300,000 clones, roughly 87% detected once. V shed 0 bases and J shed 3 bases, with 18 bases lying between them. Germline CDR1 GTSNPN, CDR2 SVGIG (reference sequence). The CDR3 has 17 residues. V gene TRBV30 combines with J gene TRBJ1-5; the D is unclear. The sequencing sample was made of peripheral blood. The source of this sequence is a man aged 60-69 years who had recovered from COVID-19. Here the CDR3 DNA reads TGTGCCTGGAGTGTACACCGCCGACTCATCCCCAATCAGCCCCAGCATTTT. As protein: CAWSVHRRLIPNQPQHF.